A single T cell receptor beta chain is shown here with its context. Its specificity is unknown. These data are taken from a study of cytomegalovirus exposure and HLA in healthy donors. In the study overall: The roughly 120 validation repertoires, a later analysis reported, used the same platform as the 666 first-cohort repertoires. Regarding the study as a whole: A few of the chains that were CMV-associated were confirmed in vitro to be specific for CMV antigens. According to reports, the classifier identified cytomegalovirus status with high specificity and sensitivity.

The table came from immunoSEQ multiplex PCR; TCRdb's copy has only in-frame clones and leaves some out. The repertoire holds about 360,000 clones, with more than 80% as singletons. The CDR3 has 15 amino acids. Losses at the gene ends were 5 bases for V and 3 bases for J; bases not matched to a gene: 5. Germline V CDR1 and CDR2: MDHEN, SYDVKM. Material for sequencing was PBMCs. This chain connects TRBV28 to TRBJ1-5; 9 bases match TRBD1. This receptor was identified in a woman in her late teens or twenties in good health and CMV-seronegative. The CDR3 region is CASSARDRDNQPQHF. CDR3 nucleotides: TGTGCCAGCAGTGCCCGGGACAGGGACAATCAGCCCCAGCATTTT.